The 2 T cell receptor beta chains below were found in one sample sequenced in a study of cytomegalovirus exposure and HLA in healthy donors. 60 Vbeta and 13 Jbeta primers were used in PCR. Libraries were prepared by immunoSEQ multiplex PCR; TCRdb keeps only in-frame clonotypes and omits some of them. This table lists about 32,000 clones. The sequenced sample was PBMCs. The receptors shown here come from a female donor in good health and CMV-seronegative.

The J gene is TRBJ1-1, the V gene TRBV18; possibly TRBD1 for D (5 bases). Trimming removed 6 bases from V and 0 bases from J, with 14 bases in between. Germline-derived CDR1 and CDR2 are KGHSH and LQKENI. The CDR3 length is 15 residues. CDR3 in amino acids: CASSLRQSMNTEAFF. The CDR3 region has the DNA TGTGCCAGCTCCTTAAGACAGAGCATGAACACTGAAGCTTTCTTT. The whole variable domain, remainder taken from reference TRBV18 and TRBJ1-1, is NAGVMQNPRHLVRRRGQEARLRCSPMKGHSHVYWYRQLPEEGLKFMVYLQKENIIDESGMPKERFSAEFPKEGPSILRIQQVVRGDSAAYFCASSLRQSMNTEAFFGQGTRLTVV.

The chain joins TRBV14 to TRBJ1-2, with 8 bases identical to TRBD1. Germline V lookup: CDR1 SGHDN, CDR2 FVKESK. The CDR3 sequence is 13 residues long. V shed 6 bases, J shed 5 bases, and the junction held 5 bases outside the gene matches. Here the CDR3 DNA reads TGTGCCAGCAGTCCGGACAGGGTGTATGGCTACACCTTC. Its protein is CASSPDRVYGYTF.